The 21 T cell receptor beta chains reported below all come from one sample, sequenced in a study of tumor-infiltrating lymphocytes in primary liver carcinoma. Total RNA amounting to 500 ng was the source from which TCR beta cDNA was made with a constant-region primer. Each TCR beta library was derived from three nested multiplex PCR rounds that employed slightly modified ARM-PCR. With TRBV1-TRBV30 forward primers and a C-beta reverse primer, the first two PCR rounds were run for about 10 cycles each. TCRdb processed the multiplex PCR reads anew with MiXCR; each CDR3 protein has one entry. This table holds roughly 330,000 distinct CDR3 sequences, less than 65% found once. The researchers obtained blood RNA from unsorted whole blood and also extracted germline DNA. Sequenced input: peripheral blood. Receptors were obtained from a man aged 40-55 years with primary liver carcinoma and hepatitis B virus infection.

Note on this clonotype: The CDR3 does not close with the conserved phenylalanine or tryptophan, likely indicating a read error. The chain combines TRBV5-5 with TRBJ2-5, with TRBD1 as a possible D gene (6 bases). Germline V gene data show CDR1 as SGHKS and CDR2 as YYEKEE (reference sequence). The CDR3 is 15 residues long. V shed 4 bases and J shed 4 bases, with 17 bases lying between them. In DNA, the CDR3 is TGTGCCAGCAGCGGGAACAGGGTTAGATCAGAGACCCAGTACTTA. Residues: CASSGNRVRSETQYL.

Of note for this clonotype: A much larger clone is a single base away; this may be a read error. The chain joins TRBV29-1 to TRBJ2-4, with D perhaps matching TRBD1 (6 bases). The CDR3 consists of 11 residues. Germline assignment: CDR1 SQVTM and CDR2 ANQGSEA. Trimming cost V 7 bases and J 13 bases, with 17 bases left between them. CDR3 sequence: CSDDSRDTQYF. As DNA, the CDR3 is TGCAGCGATGACTCCCGGGACACCCAGTACTTC. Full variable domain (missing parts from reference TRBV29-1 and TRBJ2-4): SAVISQKPSRDICQRGTSLTIQCQVDSQVTMMFWYRQQPGQSLTLIATANQGSEATYESGFVIDKFPISRPNLTFSTLTVSNMSPEDSSIYLCSDDSRDTQYFGAGTRLSVL.

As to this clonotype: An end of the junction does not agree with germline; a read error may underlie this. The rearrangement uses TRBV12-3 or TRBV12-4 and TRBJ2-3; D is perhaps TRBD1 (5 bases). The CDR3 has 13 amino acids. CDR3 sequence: CASSISPTDTRYF. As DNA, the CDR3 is TGTGCCAGCAGCATTAGCCCGACAGATACGCGGTATTTT.

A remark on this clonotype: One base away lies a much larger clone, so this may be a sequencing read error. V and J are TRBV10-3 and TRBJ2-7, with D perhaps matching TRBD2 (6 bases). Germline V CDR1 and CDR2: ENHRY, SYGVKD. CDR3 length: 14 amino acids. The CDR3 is CDISESVGGYEQYF. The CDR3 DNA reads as TGTGACATCAGTGAGTCGGTGGGGGGCTACGAGCAGTACTTC.

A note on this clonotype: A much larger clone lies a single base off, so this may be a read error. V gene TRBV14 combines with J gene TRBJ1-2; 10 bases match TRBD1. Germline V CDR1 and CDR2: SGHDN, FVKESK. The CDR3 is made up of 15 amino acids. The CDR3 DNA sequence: TGTGCCGGCAGCAGGACAGGGGGATCTGTCTATGGCTACACCTTC. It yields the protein CAGSRTGGSVYGYTF.

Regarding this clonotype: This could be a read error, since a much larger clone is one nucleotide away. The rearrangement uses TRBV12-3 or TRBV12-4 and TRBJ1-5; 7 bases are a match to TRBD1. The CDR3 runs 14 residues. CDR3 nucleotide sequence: TGTGCCGGCAGCCGCTGGGACAGAAATCAGCCCCAGCATTTT. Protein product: CAGSRWDRNQPQHF.

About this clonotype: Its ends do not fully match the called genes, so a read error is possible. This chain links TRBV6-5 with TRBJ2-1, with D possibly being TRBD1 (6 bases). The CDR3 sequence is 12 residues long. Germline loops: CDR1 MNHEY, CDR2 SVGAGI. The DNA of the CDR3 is TGTGCCGGCAGTCAAAACAGGGCTGAGCAGTTCTTC. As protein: CAGSQNRAEQFF.

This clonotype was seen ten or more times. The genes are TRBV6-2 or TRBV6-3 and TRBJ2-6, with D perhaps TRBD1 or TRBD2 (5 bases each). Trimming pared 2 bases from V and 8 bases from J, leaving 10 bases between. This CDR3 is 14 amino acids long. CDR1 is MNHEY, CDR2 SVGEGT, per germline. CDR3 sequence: CASSYSRESNVLTF. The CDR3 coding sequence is TGTGCCAGCAGTTACAGCAGGGAGTCCAACGTCCTGACTTTC.

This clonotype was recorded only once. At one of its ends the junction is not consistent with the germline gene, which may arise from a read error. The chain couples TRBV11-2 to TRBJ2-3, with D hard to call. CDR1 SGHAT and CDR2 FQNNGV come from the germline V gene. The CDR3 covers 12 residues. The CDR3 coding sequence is TGTGCCAGCATCTTAGGGATAGATACGCAGTATTTT. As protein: CASILGIDTQYF.

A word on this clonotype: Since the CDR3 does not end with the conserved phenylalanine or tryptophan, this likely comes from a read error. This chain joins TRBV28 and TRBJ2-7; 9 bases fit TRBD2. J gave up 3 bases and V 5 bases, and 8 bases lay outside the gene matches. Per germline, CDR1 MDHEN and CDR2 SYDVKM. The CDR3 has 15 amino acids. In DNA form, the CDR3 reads TGTGCCAGCAGTCCACCCCCGCGGGAGGGCTACGAGCAGTACCTC. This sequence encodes CASSPPPREGYEQYL.

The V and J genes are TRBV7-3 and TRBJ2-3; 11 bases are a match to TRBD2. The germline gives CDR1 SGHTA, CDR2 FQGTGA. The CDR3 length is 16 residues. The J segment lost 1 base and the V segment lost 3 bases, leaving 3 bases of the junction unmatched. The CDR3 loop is CASSFGTSGGTDTQYF. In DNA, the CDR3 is TGTGCCAGCAGCTTCGGGACTAGCGGAGGCACAGATACGCAGTATTTT.

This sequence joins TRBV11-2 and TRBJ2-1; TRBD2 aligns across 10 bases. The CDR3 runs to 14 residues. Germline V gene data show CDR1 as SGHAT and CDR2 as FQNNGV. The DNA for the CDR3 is TGTGACACTGTTCTAGCGGGAGATCCCAATGAGCAGTTCTTC. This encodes CDTVLAGDPNEQFF.

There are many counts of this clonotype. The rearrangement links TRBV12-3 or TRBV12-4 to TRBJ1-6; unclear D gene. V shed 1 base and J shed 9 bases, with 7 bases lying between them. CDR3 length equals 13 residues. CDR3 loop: CASSLGSGSPLHF. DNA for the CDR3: TGTGCCAGCAGTTTAGGATCGGGTTCACCCCTCCACTTT.

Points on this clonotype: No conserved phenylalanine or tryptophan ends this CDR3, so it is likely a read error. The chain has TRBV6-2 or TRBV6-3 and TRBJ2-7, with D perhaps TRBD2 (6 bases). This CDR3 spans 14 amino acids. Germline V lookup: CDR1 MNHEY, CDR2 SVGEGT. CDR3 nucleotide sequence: TGTACCAGCTCTCCTGGGACTGTCGACCACGAGCAGTACTCC. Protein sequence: CTSSPGTVDHEQYS.

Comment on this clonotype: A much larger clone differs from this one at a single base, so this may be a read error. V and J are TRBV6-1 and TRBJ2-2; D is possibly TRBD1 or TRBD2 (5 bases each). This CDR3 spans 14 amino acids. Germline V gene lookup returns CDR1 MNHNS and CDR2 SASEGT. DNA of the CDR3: TGTGCCAGCAACATCGGGGCTAACACCTGGGAGCTGTTTTTT. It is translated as CASNIGANTWELFF.

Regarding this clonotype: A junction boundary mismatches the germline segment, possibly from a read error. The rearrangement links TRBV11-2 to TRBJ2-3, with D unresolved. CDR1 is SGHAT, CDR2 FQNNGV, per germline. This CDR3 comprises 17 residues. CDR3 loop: CASGRPIVFFSKDTQYF. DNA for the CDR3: TGTGCCAGCGGCCGACCGATAGTTTTCTTTAGCAAAGATACGCAGTATTTT. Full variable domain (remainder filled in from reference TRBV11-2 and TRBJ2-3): EAGVAQSPRYKIIEKRQSVAFWCNPISGHATLYWYQQILGQGPKLLIQFQNNGVVDDSQLPKDRFSAERLKGVDSTLKIQPAKLEDSAVYLCASGRPIVFFSKDTQYFGPGTRLTVL.

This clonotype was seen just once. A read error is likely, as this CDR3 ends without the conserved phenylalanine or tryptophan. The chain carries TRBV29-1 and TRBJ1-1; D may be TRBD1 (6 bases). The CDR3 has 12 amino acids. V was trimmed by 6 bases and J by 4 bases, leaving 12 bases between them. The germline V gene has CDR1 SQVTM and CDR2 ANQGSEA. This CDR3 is CSVEGDRTEAFL. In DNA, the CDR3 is TGCAGCGTGGAGGGGGACCGCACTGAAGCTTTCCTT.

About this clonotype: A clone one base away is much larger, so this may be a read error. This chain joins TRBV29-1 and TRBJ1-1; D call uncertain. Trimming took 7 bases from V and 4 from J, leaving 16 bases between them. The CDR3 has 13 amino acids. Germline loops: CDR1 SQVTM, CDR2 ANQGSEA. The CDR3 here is CSAEVQCPTEAFF. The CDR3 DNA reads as TGCAGCGCAGAGGTCCAGTGCCCCACTGAAGCTTTCTTT.

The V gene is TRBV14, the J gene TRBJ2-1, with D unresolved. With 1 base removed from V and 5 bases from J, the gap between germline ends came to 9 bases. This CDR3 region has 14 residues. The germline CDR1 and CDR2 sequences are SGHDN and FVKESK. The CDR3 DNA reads TGTGCCAGCAGCCAAGCCCCACCTAACAATGAGCAGTTCTTC. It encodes CASSQAPPNNEQFF.

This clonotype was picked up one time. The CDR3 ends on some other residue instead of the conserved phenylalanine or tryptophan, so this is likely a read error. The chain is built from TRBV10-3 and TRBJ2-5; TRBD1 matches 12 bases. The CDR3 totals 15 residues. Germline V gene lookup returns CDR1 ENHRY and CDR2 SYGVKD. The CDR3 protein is CAVSRDRGLQETQYL. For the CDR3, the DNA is TGTGCCGTCAGTCGGGACAGGGGGCTCCAAGAGACCCAGTACCTC.

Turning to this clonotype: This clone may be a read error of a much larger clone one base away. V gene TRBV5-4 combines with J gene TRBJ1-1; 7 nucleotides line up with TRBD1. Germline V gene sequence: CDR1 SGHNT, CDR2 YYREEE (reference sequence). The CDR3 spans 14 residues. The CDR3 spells CVSSWGQMNTEAFF. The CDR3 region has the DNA TGTGTCAGCAGCTGGGGACAGATGAACACTGAAGCTTTCTTT.